Listed below are T cell receptor beta chains from one sample, sequenced in a study of cytomegalovirus exposure and HLA in healthy donors. Only in-frame clones appear in the TCRdb table, and some are missing; sequencing was by immunoSEQ multiplex PCR. The profile shows 150,000 to 200,000 clones, about four fifths of them singletons. The sample comprised PBMCs. These receptors all come from a woman aged 25 to 39 in good health and CMV-seropositive. Both conserved end residues are part of each CDR3. A D gene is named only where the DNA matches it firmly. Clone size is stated in some rows and not others, as once, few, many or a class when expanded.

j_gene	v_gene	d_gene	abundance	CDR3nt	CDR3aa
TRBJ1-1	TRBV7-9	.	.	TGTTCCAGCAGCTTAATACGGACTGAAGCTTTCTTT	CSSSLIRTEAFF
TRBJ1-6	TRBV13	.	.	TGTGCCAGCAGCCCCCAAGGTTTGGGTGGAGGACCCCTCCACTTT	CASSPQGLGGGPLHF
TRBJ1-2	TRBV13	.	few	TGTGCCAGCAAATTGGGAGGAGTTCACTATGGCTACACCTTC	CASKLGGVHYGYTF
TRBJ2-2	TRBV6-5	.	.	TGTGCCAGCGGAAGGGGAAAAAGCACCGGGGAGCTGTTTTTT	CASGRGKSTGELFF
TRBJ2-6	TRBV19	TRBD1	.	TGTGCCAGTAGTGCCACAGGGGGCGGTGGGGCCAACGTCCTGACTTTC	CASSATGGGGANVLTF
TRBJ1-5	TRBV9	.	.	TGTGCCAGCAGCAGGACAGATGACCAGCCCCAGCATTTT	CASSRTDDQPQHF
TRBJ1-2	TRBV19	.	.	TGTGCCAGTAGTATAGCAGACAAGTATGGCTACACCTTC	CASSIADKYGYTF
TRBJ2-5	TRBV29-1	TRBD2	once	TGCAGCGTTGAGGGACCGGGACTAGCGGAGACCCAGTACTTC	CSVEGPGLAETQYF
TRBJ1-1	TRBV14	.	.	TGTGCCAGCAGCCAAGTTCAGGGGTACACTGAAGCTTTCTTT	CASSQVQGYTEAFF
TRBJ1-2	TRBV2	.	.	TGTGCCAGCACATGGGGGGGTGCTAACTATGGCTACACCTTC	CASTWGGANYGYTF
TRBJ1-5	TRBV28	TRBD1	.	TGTGCCAGCATTAGTGTTGAGGGACAGTACCAGCCCCAGCATTTT	CASISVEGQYQPQHF
TRBJ2-2	TRBV19	.	.	TGTGCCAGTAGTCTCGGACAAGGGTTTGAGGAGCTGTTTTTT	CASSLGQGFEELFF
TRBJ2-2	TRBV7-9	TRBD2	.	TGTGCCAGCAGCTTAGACCTAGCGGGGAACACCGGGGAGCTGTTTTTT	CASSLDLAGNTGELFF
TRBJ2-7	TRBV5-6	.	.	TGTGCCAGCAGCTTGGATCCCAGAGGGCTTTACGAGCAGTACTTC	CASSLDPRGLYEQYF
TRBJ2-1	TRBV6-1	TRBD2	.	TGTGCCAGCAGTGAAAAGGGACTAGCGGGGCCCTACAATGAGCAGTTCTTC	CASSEKGLAGPYNEQFF
TRBJ1-3	TRBV10-3	.	.	TGTGCCATCAGTGACCGGGGTTCTGGAAACACCATATATTTT	CAISDRGSGNTIYF
TRBJ2-1	TRBV6-1	TRBD2	.	TGTGCCAGCAGTGAAGAAGCGGGGGGATACAATGAGCAGTTCTTC	CASSEEAGGYNEQFF
TRBJ1-1	TRBV19	.	.	TGTGCCAGTAGTATCGGGGAGTGGAACACTGAAGCTTTCTTT	CASSIGEWNTEAFF
TRBJ2-7	TRBV27	.	.	TGTGCCAGCAGTTTAGCAAGGGGATTTAACGAGCAGTACTTC	CASSLARGFNEQYF
TRBJ1-1	TRBV11-2	.	.	TGTGCCAGCAGCTTAGGATCAGGTCCCAACACTGAAGCTTTCTTT	CASSLGSGPNTEAFF
TRBJ2-7	TRBV27	TRBD2	.	TGTGCCACCCAAACTAGCGGGAGTTCCTACGAGCAGTACTTC	CATQTSGSSYEQYF
TRBJ2-3	TRBV2	TRBD1	once	TGTGCCAGCACCGGGGACAGGGGCACAGATACGCAGTATTTT	CASTGDRGTDTQYF
TRBJ1-6	TRBV5-6	.	.	TGTGCCAGCAGCCGAGACAGGAATTCACCCCTCCACTTT	CASSRDRNSPLHF
TRBJ2-5	TRBV28	TRBD2	.	TGTGCCAGCGGACTAGCGGTAGAGACCCAGTACTTC	CASGLAVETQYF
TRBJ2-3	TRBV7-9	.	.	TGTGCCAGCAGCTTAGAGGGAGAATCAGATACGCAGTATTTT	CASSLEGESDTQYF
TRBJ2-2	TRBV5-1	.	.	TGCGCCAGCAGCTTGGACTACACCGGGGAGCTGTTTTTT	CASSLDYTGELFF
TRBJ1-2	TRBV28	TRBD1	.	TGTGCCACCACAGGGGTCGGGGGCTACACCTTC	CATTGVGGYTF
TRBJ1-2	TRBV5-4	.	.	TGTGCCAGCAGCTTGGGTTCCCGTTATGGCTACACCTTC	CASSLGSRYGYTF
TRBJ2-5	TRBV18	.	.	TGTGCCAGCTCACCACCGCCCGGAGAGACCCAGTACTTC	CASSPPPGETQYF
TRBJ2-3	TRBV7-3	TRBD2	once	TGTGCCAGCAGTCAGACTAGCTCCCTCACAGATACGCAGTATTTT	CASSQTSSLTDTQYF
TRBJ2-3	TRBV9	TRBD2	.	TGTGCCAGCAGCGTAGGACTAGCGGGGGCGACTAGCACAGATACGCAGTATTTT	CASSVGLAGATSTDTQYF
TRBJ2-7	TRBV6-1	TRBD1	.	TGTGCCAGCAGTGAACCTGGGACAGCTCACGAGCAGTACTTC	CASSEPGTAHEQYF
TRBJ2-1	TRBV13	TRBD2	.	TGTGCCAGCAGCTTAGTTTGGCCCCTAGCGGGAGGACTCCTTTTCCTAGGCAATGAGCAGTTCTTC	CASSLVWPLAGGLLFLGNEQFF
TRBJ2-6	TRBV7-2	.	.	TGTGCCAGCAGCGCCAAAGTAGCGGGGGCCAACGTCCTGACTTTC	CASSAKVAGANVLTF
TRBJ2-2	TRBV5-4	.	.	TGTGCCAGCAGCTTGGGGGGCAGATTTAACACCGGGGAGCTGTTTTTT	CASSLGGRFNTGELFF
TRBJ2-1	TRBV7-2	TRBD2	.	TGTGCCAGCAGCTTAGTAGCGGGGGCCAGCTCCTACAATGAGCAGTTCTTC	CASSLVAGASSYNEQFF
TRBJ2-7	TRBV4-1	.	.	TGCGCCAGCAGCCAAGGGTTCGGGTACGAGCAGTACTTC	CASSQGFGYEQYF
TRBJ1-3	TRBV6-5	.	.	TGTGCCAGCAGTTACTCTGGGAGCAGGGGAGGAAACACCATATATTTT	CASSYSGSRGGNTIYF
TRBJ2-7	TRBV6-6	.	.	TGTGCCAGCAGCGACACAGGAGAAGAGCAGTACTTC	CASSDTGEEQYF
TRBJ2-4	TRBV21-1	.	.	TGTGCCAGCAGCAACTTATGGGACAGTCCGCTAGCCAAAAACATTCAGTACTTC	CASSNLWDSPLAKNIQYF
TRBJ2-6	TRBV5-4	.	.	TGTGCCAGCAGCTATGACCGACTCTCTGGGGCCAACGTCCTGACTTTC	CASSYDRLSGANVLTF
TRBJ2-7	TRBV18	TRBD1	.	TGCTCTACCGGGACAGAGTCCTACGAGCAGTACTTC	CSTGTESYEQYF